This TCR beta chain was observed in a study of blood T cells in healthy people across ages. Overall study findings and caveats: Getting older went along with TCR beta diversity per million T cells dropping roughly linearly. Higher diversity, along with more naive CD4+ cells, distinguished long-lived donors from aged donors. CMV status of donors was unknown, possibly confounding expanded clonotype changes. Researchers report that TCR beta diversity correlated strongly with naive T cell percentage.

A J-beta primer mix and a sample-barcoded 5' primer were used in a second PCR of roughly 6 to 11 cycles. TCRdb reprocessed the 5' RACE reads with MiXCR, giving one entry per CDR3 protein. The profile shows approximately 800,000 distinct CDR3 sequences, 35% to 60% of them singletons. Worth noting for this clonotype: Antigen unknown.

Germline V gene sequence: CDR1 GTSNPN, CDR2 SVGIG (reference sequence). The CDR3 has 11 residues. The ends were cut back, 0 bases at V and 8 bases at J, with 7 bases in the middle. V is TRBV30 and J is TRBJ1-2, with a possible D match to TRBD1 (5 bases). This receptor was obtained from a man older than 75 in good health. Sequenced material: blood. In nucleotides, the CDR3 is TGTGCCTGGAGTGTTGGGGGAGGCTACACCTTC. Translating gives CAWSVGGGYTF. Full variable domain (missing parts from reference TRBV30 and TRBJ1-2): SQTIHQWPATLVQPVGSPLSLECTVEGTSNPNLYWYRQAAGRGLQLLFYSVGIGQISSEVPQNLSASRPQDRQFILSSKKLLLSDSGFYLCAWSVGGGYTFGSGTRLTVV.